This entry describes one T cell receptor beta chain. Its antigen remains undetermined. Per-nucleotide qualities are absent, and no much larger clonotype sits a single base away. TCRbeta CDR3 sequencing was performed on sorted unstimulated T cells and on proliferating T cells recovered from mixed lymphocyte reactions. Fresh whole blood from around 11 HLA-typed healthy donors was used to isolate PBMCs. To map where alloreactive clones came from, CD4+ regulatory T cells in the unstimulated state were FACS-sorted. This specimen belongs to a study of siplizumab effects on memory and regulatory T cells (dated by TCRdb to about 2019). Turning to the overall study: The study looked at the effect of siplizumab, an anti-CD2 antibody, on alloreactive T-cell subsets in allogeneic mixed lymphocyte reactions made from human PBMCs. Overall results and qualifications from the work: Unstimulated naive T cells appeared to be more diverse than memory T cells, and naive cells seemed to make a substantial contribution to the alloresponse. No functional confirmation was obtained for the suppressive function of proliferating Tregs from siplizumab cultures. In reactions with siplizumab, an average of about 62% of mappable alloreactive CD4+ clones were Treg-derived, compared with roughly 26% in control reactions. Siplizumab significantly lowered the cumulative frequency of alloreactive sequences that could be traced to unstimulated CD4+ memory T cells. About 75-97% of proliferating CD4+ or CD8+ clones could not be given a naive or memory phenotype. Because sequences at frequencies below about 10^-5 were poorly captured, only a minor fraction of alloreactive clones could be mapped back to unstimulated subsets.

Libraries were made using the immunoSEQ multiplex PCR assay. Each sample had 9 x 10^4 or so TCR templates assayed by the deep sequencing platform. Genomic DNA extracted from sorted T cells was used for TCRbeta CDR3 sequencing. The source study handled its data this way. The R programming language was used for the clonal analysis of the TCRbeta CDR3 data. Comparing unstimulated samples against CFSE-low samples taken after the reaction was how alloreactive CD4+ and CD8+ clones were defined. Alloreactive CD4+ clones were assigned to regulatory or non-regulatory origin by matching sequences to sorted unstimulated Treg and non-Treg repertoires. The table comes from immuneACCESS by way of TCRdb, which keeps in-frame sequences with V and J called. Part of the clones is missing from these tables; in studies checked, under half for an unresolved V gene and the rest for unknown reasons. The V and J calls and clone size come from that table; D and trimming were worked out from the DNA. In this sample the table shows 100,000 or so clones, roughly nine tenths of which occur a single time. The top ten clones comprise approximately 0.71% of the sample.

Between the V and J ends, shortened by 3 bases and 6 bases respectively, the junction contains 12 bases. CDR3 length: 14 amino acids, cysteine to phenylalanine. CDR3 DNA only is kept here, 42 bases in frame from base 1. Sequences SNHLY (CDR1) and FYNNEI (CDR2) are obtained from the germline V gene. The sample was Tregs sorted from blood. In this chain, TRBV2 is recombined with TRBJ2-1, and TRBD1 may be the D gene, going by 5 matching bases. The receptor was derived from a human donor in good health. The CDR3 region has the sequence CASSDVGRGNEQFF. The sequenced DNA is TGTGCCAGCAGTGATGTGGGTAGGGGCAATGAGCAGTTCTTC. The CDR3 plus the reference TRBV2 and TRBJ2-1 genes for the other parts give the full variable domain: EPEVTQTPSHQVTQMGQEVILRCVPISNHLYFYWYRQILGQKVEFLVSFYNNEISEKSEIFDDQFSVERPDGSNFTLKIRSTKLEDSAMYFCASSDVGRGNEQFFGPGTRLTVL.